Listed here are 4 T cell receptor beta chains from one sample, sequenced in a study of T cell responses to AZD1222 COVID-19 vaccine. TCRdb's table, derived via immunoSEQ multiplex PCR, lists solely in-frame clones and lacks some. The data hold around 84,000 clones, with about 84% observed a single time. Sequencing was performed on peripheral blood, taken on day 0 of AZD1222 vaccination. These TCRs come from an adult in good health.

The CDR3 bases are TGCGCCAGCAGCTTGGGAGTGGACAGGAGGAACACTGAAGCTTTCTTT. It is translated as CASSLGVDRRNTEAFF. The rearrangement links TRBV5-1 to TRBJ1-1; 7 bases align to TRBD1. This CDR3 contains 16 residues. After removal of 0 bases from V and 1 base from J, the junction contained 6 bases not matched to a gene. CDR1 and CDR2 (germline): SGHRS, YFSETQ.

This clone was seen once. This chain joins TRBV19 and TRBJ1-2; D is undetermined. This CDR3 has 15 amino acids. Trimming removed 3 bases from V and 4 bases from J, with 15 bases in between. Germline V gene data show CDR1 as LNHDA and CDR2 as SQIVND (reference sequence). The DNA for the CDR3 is TGTGCCAGTAGTATCGGGCCCGGCGGGGTCTATGGCTACACCTTC. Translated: CASSIGPGGVYGYTF.

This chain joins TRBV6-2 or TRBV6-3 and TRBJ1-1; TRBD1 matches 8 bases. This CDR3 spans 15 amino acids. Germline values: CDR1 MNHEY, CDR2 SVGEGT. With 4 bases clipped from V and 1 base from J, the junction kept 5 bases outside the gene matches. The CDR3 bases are TGTGCCAGCAGTTCCTACGGGACAGGGAACACTGAAGCTTTCTTT. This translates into CASSSYGTGNTEAFF.

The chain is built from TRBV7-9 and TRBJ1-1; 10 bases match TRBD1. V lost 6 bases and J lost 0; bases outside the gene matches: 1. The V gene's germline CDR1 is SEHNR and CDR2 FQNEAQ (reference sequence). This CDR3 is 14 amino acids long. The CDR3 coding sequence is TGTGCCAGCAGGGGGACAGGGGTGAACACTGAAGCTTTCTTT. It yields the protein CASRGTGVNTEAFF. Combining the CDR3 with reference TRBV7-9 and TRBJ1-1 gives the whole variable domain DTGVSQNPRHKITKRGQNVTFRCDPISEHNRLYWYRQTLGQGPEFLTYFQNEAQLEKSRLLSDRFSAERPKGSFSTLEIQRTEQGDSAMYLCASRGTGVNTEAFFGQGTRLTVV.